This T cell receptor (beta chain) came from a study of T-cell memory formation after mild COVID-19. To note about this clonotype: The antigen is undetermined.

Researchers used 5'RACE with constant-segment primers to make TCR alpha and TCR beta cDNA libraries that carry sample barcodes and UMIs. Using its own MiXCR run on the 5' RACE reads, TCRdb lists one record per CDR3 protein. The table shows hundreds of thousands of distinct CDR3 sequences, with about a sixth occurring only once. The study's findings and limits: Contracting clones from day 15 to 85 had balanced CD4/CD8; later expanders favoured CD4+. Shrinking CD4+ clones were chiefly CM and EM; CD8+ ones were chiefly EMRA.

The sample taken for sequencing was PBMCs or a T cell subset sorted from them (not recorded which). This sequence was found in an adult woman who had mild COVID-19 (a few samples of this study predate the infection). Cell type and time point are not known.

In DNA form, the CDR3 reads TGTGCCAGCAGTTACGGTTCCGGGAACGAGCAGTACTTC. This encodes CASSYGSGNEQYF. V gene TRBV6-5 combines with J gene TRBJ2-7; D possibly corresponds to TRBD2 (5 bases). V dropped 2 bases and J dropped 5 bases, with 10 bases sitting between them. CDR3 size: 13 residues. The germline CDR1 and CDR2 sequences are MNHEY and SVGAGI.